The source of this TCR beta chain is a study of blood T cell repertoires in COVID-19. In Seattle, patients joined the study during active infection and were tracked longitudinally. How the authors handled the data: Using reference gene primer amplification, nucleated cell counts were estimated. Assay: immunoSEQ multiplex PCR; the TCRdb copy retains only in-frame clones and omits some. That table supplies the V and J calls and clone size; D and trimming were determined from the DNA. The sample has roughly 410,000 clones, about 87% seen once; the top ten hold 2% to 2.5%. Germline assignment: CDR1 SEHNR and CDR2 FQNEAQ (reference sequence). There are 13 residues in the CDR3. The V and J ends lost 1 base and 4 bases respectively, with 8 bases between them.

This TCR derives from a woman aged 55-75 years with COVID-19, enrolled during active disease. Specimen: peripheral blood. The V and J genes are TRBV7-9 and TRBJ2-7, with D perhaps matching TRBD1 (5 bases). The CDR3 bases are TGTGCCAGCAGCTTAGGACAGAGATACGAGCAGTACTTC. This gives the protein CASSLGQRYEQYF.